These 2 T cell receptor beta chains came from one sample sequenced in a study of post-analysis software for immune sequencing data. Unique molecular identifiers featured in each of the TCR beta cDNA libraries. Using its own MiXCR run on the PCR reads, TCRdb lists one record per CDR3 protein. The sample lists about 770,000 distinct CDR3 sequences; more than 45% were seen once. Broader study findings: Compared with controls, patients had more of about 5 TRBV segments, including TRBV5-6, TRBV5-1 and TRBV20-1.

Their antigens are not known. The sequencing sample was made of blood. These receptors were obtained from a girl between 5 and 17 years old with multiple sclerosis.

The CDR3 DNA follows: TGTGCCAGCAGCCCCAGGTGGGTGGGTGAGCAGTTCTTC. Residues: CASSPRWVGEQFF. V is TRBV7-2 and J is TRBJ2-1; D not resolved. This CDR3 spans 13 amino acids. V was clipped by 5 bases and J by 9 bases, with 14 bases between them. Germline V gene data show CDR1 as SGHTA and CDR2 as FQGNSA.

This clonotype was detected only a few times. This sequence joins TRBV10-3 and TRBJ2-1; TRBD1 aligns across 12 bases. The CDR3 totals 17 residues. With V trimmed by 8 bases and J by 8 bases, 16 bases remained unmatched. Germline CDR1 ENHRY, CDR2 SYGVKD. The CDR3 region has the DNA TGTGCCATCGGGACAGGGGGCGACGGGAGGGATAGGGATGAGCAGTTCTTC. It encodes CAIGTGGDGRDRDEQFF.